The entry below gives a single T cell receptor beta chain sequence along with its context. The entry originates in a study of T cells in Graves' hyperthyroidism and ophthalmopathy. The CDR3 extends over 17 amino acids. V gave up 4 bases and J gave up 3 bases; unmatched junction bases: 9. Germline CDR1 MGHDK, CDR2 SYGVNS. Amplified regions were TCR beta CDR3 sequences from RNA transcripts. Carried out on the TCR CDR3, a first-round RT-PCR used the HTBI primer set. TCRdb redid the calling of the multiplex PCR reads with MiXCR, one entry per CDR3 protein. The sample has under 400,000 distinct CDR3 sequences, 15% seen once.

Sequencing used blood. The receptor was derived from a woman aged 55-70 years with Graves' ophthalmopathy. The rearrangement uses TRBV25-1 and TRBJ1-5, with 10 bases lining up with TRBD1. The CDR3 DNA follows: TGTGCCAGCAGTGCAAATACCGGGACAGGGGACAATCAGCCCCAGCATTTT. It encodes CASSANTGTGDNQPQHF.